The rows below give T cell receptor beta chains drawn from one sample of a study of identical twins. TCRdb independently ran MiXCR on the 5' RACE reads; one entry per CDR3 protein. The sample holds approximately 590,000 distinct CDR3 sequences, 9% to 10% seen once. The data also belong to a second study, concerning yellow fever vaccine responses in identical twins.

The sequencing input was PBMCs. These receptors all stem from a woman in her late teens or twenties in good health. Each CDR3 is given with its conserved first and last residue. The order of the fields is CDR3 protein, V gene, J gene.

CDR3aa: CASTTLTSGEYNEQFF
v_gene: TRBV5-6
j_gene: TRBJ2-1

CDR3aa: CAGSIAGGEKTQYF
v_gene: TRBV7-9
j_gene: TRBJ2-5

CDR3aa: CASSSQVLAGDSYNEQFF
v_gene: TRBV12-3/TRBV12-4
j_gene: TRBJ2-1

CDR3aa: CASSPTGLAGGPTYNEQFF
v_gene: TRBV12-3/TRBV12-4
j_gene: TRBJ2-1

CDR3aa: CASSLRAGIEKLFF
v_gene: TRBV28
j_gene: TRBJ1-4

CDR3aa: CASRVPGRSTETQYF
v_gene: TRBV6-1
j_gene: TRBJ2-5

CDR3aa: CASSSRGLAFGNEQYF
v_gene: TRBV7-2
j_gene: TRBJ2-7

CDR3aa: CASSHFFGSEDTGELFF
v_gene: TRBV6-1
j_gene: TRBJ2-2

CDR3aa: CSARDPVGVAEYF
v_gene: TRBV20-1
j_gene: TRBJ2-7

CDR3aa: CASSYRAISKAFF
v_gene: TRBV6-2/TRBV6-3
j_gene: TRBJ1-1

CDR3aa: CSASRIGEAYEQYF
v_gene: TRBV20-1
j_gene: TRBJ2-7

CDR3aa: CAFGGASGGAWTDTQYF
v_gene: TRBV30
j_gene: TRBJ2-3

CDR3aa: CASSYLAGGRETQYF
v_gene: TRBV5-6
j_gene: TRBJ2-5

CDR3aa: CASSEAGAGEQYF
v_gene: TRBV2
j_gene: TRBJ2-7

CDR3aa: CASSPSGGTYEQYF
v_gene: TRBV14
j_gene: TRBJ2-7

CDR3aa: CSVDRGEETQYF
v_gene: TRBV29-1
j_gene: TRBJ2-5

CDR3aa: CASSKRFWAPQETQYF
v_gene: TRBV3-1
j_gene: TRBJ2-5

CDR3aa: CASSPYPDTEAFF
v_gene: TRBV18
j_gene: TRBJ1-1

CDR3aa: CASSPGTSNEKLFF
v_gene: TRBV7-9
j_gene: TRBJ1-4

CDR3aa: CASSEDRGLDYGYTF
v_gene: TRBV5-1
j_gene: TRBJ1-2

CDR3aa: CASSLVRTGELFF
v_gene: TRBV11-2
j_gene: TRBJ2-2

CDR3aa: CASSLSHRGLGTGELFF
v_gene: TRBV27
j_gene: TRBJ2-2

CDR3aa: CASSKSGARGEAFF
v_gene: TRBV21-1
j_gene: TRBJ1-1

CDR3aa: CASSFIRGAIDTQYF
v_gene: TRBV7-2
j_gene: TRBJ2-3

CDR3aa: CASSPRTGAHGYTF
v_gene: TRBV12-3/TRBV12-4
j_gene: TRBJ1-2

CDR3aa: CSATRLAEYNEQFF
v_gene: TRBV29-1
j_gene: TRBJ2-1

CDR3aa: CASSYSTRTHVPNYEQYF
v_gene: TRBV6-5
j_gene: TRBJ2-7

CDR3aa: CSARAQMGLGDNEQFF
v_gene: TRBV20-1
j_gene: TRBJ2-1

CDR3aa: CASSLGFGEQYF
v_gene: TRBV28
j_gene: TRBJ2-7

CDR3aa: CSATTGGEETQYF
v_gene: TRBV20-1
j_gene: TRBJ2-5

CDR3aa: CASSYPGLAGGPGGELFF
v_gene: TRBV6-5
j_gene: TRBJ2-2

CDR3aa: CSAPPGGTTSYEQYF
v_gene: TRBV20-1
j_gene: TRBJ2-7

CDR3aa: CASSQDPGNSGANVLTF
v_gene: TRBV4-3
j_gene: TRBJ2-6

CDR3aa: CASKAQGDQPQHF
v_gene: TRBV2
j_gene: TRBJ1-5

CDR3aa: CASSLARVGSGAFF
v_gene: TRBV12-3/TRBV12-4
j_gene: TRBJ1-1

CDR3aa: CASSLVGNPYEQYF
v_gene: TRBV5-6
j_gene: TRBJ2-7

CDR3aa: CASSEVGGVETQYF
v_gene: TRBV6-1
j_gene: TRBJ2-5

CDR3aa: CASSLPGQGARETQYF
v_gene: TRBV7-9
j_gene: TRBJ2-5

CDR3aa: CATSRDISQAGGEQFF
v_gene: TRBV15
j_gene: TRBJ2-1

CDR3aa: CSVEGHGGYTF
v_gene: TRBV29-1
j_gene: TRBJ1-2

CDR3aa: CACSLGDTDTQYF
v_gene: TRBV27
j_gene: TRBJ2-3

CDR3aa: CASSSQWEEANYGYTF
v_gene: TRBV5-1
j_gene: TRBJ1-2

CDR3aa: CASSLRSGRGWTGELFF
v_gene: TRBV12-3/TRBV12-4
j_gene: TRBJ2-2

CDR3aa: CASSLEIGGAKNIQYF
v_gene: TRBV11-2
j_gene: TRBJ2-4

CDR3aa: CSASIRGQIAKNIQYF
v_gene: TRBV20-1
j_gene: TRBJ2-4

CDR3aa: CSVEWEDSYEQYF
v_gene: TRBV29-1
j_gene: TRBJ2-7

CDR3aa: CASSLAAPGTGGSEQYF
v_gene: TRBV7-2
j_gene: TRBJ2-7

CDR3aa: CASSSPGTSVFGEQFF
v_gene: TRBV5-5
j_gene: TRBJ2-1

CDR3aa: CASSSGGPLETQYF
v_gene: TRBV27
j_gene: TRBJ2-5

CDR3aa: CATRLDRGEQYF
v_gene: TRBV2
j_gene: TRBJ2-7

CDR3aa: CASSYQGLQETQYF
v_gene: TRBV28
j_gene: TRBJ2-5

CDR3aa: CASSFLSGAGTGELFF
v_gene: TRBV12-3/TRBV12-4
j_gene: TRBJ2-2

CDR3aa: CASSLEGGSTGEKLFF
v_gene: TRBV5-1
j_gene: TRBJ1-4

CDR3aa: CASSLVSGTNYEQYF
v_gene: TRBV7-2
j_gene: TRBJ2-7

CDR3aa: CASSQVWLAVKLAKNIQYF
v_gene: TRBV4-3
j_gene: TRBJ2-4

CDR3aa: CATSDLGSAGETQYF
v_gene: TRBV24-1
j_gene: TRBJ2-5

CDR3aa: CCARDIAGGRLGETQYF
v_gene: TRBV20-1
j_gene: TRBJ2-5

CDR3aa: CATKLGGSYSNQPQHF
v_gene: TRBV15
j_gene: TRBJ1-5